These T cell receptor beta chains were read from a single sample in a study of beta chain features in type 1 diabetes. Produced via immunoSEQ multiplex PCR; TCRdb's table is partial and in-frame only. In the table there are approximately 330,000 clones, about 11% of which are singletons. Sequencing input: naive CD4+ T cells from blood. Source of these receptors: a woman under 40 in good health. Each CDR3 is given with its conserved first and last residue. A D gene is named only where the DNA matches it firmly. The size entry is marked missing in some rows and otherwise reads once, few, many or a size class.

d_call,clone_size,j_call,v_call,cdr3_aa,cdr3_nt
NA,NA,TRBJ2-7,TRBV7-6,CASSLEGGDSYEQYF,TGTGCCAGCAGCTTAGAGGGCGGGGACTCCTACGAGCAGTACTTC
TRBD2,few,TRBJ2-5,TRBV4-2,CASSQGGSGRAGETQYF,TGTGCCAGCAGCCAAGGGGGTAGCGGGAGGGCCGGAGAGACCCAGTACTTC
NA,once,TRBJ2-3,TRBV18,CASSPGRQSSTDTQYF,TGTGCCAGCTCACCAGGAAGACAGAGTAGCACAGATACGCAGTATTTT
TRBD2,NA,TRBJ2-1,TRBV7-9,CASSSPRATSGGSYNEQFF,TGTGCCAGCAGCTCCCCCCGCGCGACTAGCGGAGGATCCTACAATGAGCAGTTCTTC
TRBD2,NA,TRBJ2-7,TRBV5-4,CASRRAGTSGRGEQYF,TGTGCCAGCAGAAGAGCCGGGACTAGCGGGAGGGGCGAGCAGTACTTC
TRBD1,few,TRBJ2-5,TRBV28,CASSSHLGTEQETQYF,TGTGCCAGCAGTTCCCACCTTGGGACAGAACAAGAGACCCAGTACTTC
NA,NA,TRBJ1-2,TRBV28,CASSVLGAGYTF,TGTGCCAGCAGTGTCCTAGGGGCTGGCTACACCTTC
NA,few,TRBJ2-1,TRBV10-3,CAISVSQAGRSYNEQFF,TGTGCCATCAGTGTATCCCAAGCGGGTCGTTCCTACAATGAGCAGTTCTTC
NA,NA,TRBJ2-1,TRBV11-2,CASSPRDSYNEQFF,TGTGCCAGCAGCCCGCGGGACAGCTACAATGAGCAGTTCTTC
NA,few,TRBJ2-5,TRBV4-3,CASSQDVVVETQYF,TGCGCCAGCAGCCAAGACGTCGTAGTAGAGACCCAGTACTTC
TRBD1,NA,TRBJ2-3,TRBV7-9,CASSPKTGLTDTQYF,TGTGCCAGCAGCCCCAAGACAGGGCTAACAGATACGCAGTATTTT
NA,NA,TRBJ2-5,TRBV7-2,CASSLEGRGEETQYF,TGTGCCAGCAGCTTGGAGGGCAGGGGGGAGGAGACCCAGTACTTC
NA,NA,TRBJ1-5,TRBV13,CASRQARDNNQPQHF,TGTGCCAGCAGACAAGCCCGGGACAACAATCAGCCCCAGCATTTT
NA,few,TRBJ2-7,TRBV5-1,CASSGGHYEQYF,TGCGCCAGCAGCGGCGGACACTACGAGCAGTACTTC
TRBD1,few,TRBJ2-7,TRBV7-2,CASSPTPLTGVEQYF,TGTGCCAGCAGCCCAACCCCCCTTACAGGGGTCGAGCAGTACTTC
TRBD2,few,TRBJ2-1,TRBV10-3,CAISATSGKHNEQFF,TGTGCCATCAGTGCGACTAGCGGGAAGCACAATGAGCAGTTCTTC
TRBD2,NA,TRBJ2-1,TRBV5-1,CASWASSGKVNEQFF,TGCGCCAGCTGGGCCTCTAGCGGGAAGGTAAATGAGCAGTTCTTC
TRBD2,NA,TRBJ2-1,TRBV4-3,CASSQDWGGRPSYNEQFF,TGCGCCAGCAGCCAAGACTGGGGCGGGAGGCCCTCCTACAATGAGCAGTTCTTC
NA,few,TRBJ2-5,TRBV2,CASSGGIQETQYF,TGTGCCAGCAGTGGAGGGATCCAAGAGACCCAGTACTTC
NA,few,TRBJ2-1,TRBV18,CASSPGTTGEQFF,TGTGCCAGCTCACCCGGGACAACCGGTGAGCAGTTCTTC
TRBD2,few,TRBJ2-7,TRBV28,CASSTPGLAGDNEQYF,TGTGCCAGCAGCACTCCGGGACTAGCGGGAGATAACGAGCAGTACTTC
NA,NA,TRBJ2-7,TRBV28,CASSLAGLEQYF,TGTGCCAGCAGTTTAGCAGGGCTTGAGCAGTACTTC
TRBD1,NA,TRBJ2-5,TRBV11-3,CASSRGTGFQETQYF,TGTGCCAGCAGCCGAGGGACAGGGTTTCAAGAGACCCAGTACTTC
TRBD1,NA,TRBJ2-2,TRBV2,CAGTGDTGELFF,TGTGCCGGGACAGGTGACACCGGGGAGCTGTTTTTT
TRBD1,NA,TRBJ1-5,TRBV18,CASSQTGQGNAQPQHF,TGTGCCAGCTCGCAGACGGGACAGGGTAACGCTCAGCCCCAGCATTTT
TRBD2,few,TRBJ2-3,TRBV7-2,CASSLVPGTSGGSTDTQYF,TGTGCCAGCAGCTTAGTCCCCGGGACTAGCGGGGGTTCCACAGATACGCAGTATTTT
NA,NA,TRBJ2-7,TRBV5-1,CASSPQGGLNEQYF,TGCGCCAGCAGCCCGCAGGGGGGTTTAAACGAGCAGTACTTC
NA,NA,TRBJ1-4,TRBV7-2,CASSRERKTNEKLFF,TGTGCCAGCAGCCGGGAGAGGAAAACTAATGAAAAACTGTTTTTT
TRBD1,NA,TRBJ2-7,TRBV19,CASSMGRTGGSYEQYF,TGTGCCAGTAGTATGGGTAGGACAGGGGGGTCCTACGAGCAGTACTTC
TRBD2,NA,TRBJ2-5,TRBV29-1,CSVEDWGTSGRAAETQYF,TGCAGCGTTGAAGATTGGGGGACTAGCGGGAGGGCGGCGGAGACCCAGTACTTC
NA,few,TRBJ2-7,TRBV6-5,CASAALVFSEQYF,TGTGCCAGCGCGGCACTAGTCTTTAGCGAGCAGTACTTC
NA,few,TRBJ2-2,TRBV4-1,CASSLGQGGTGELFF,TGCGCCAGCAGCCTTGGACAGGGAGGGACCGGGGAGCTGTTTTTT
TRBD1,NA,TRBJ2-5,TRBV6-5,CASSQDRGATQYF,TGTGCCAGCAGTCAGGACAGGGGCGCGACCCAGTACTTC
TRBD2,NA,TRBJ2-7,TRBV30,CAWSVGPDSGSYEQYF,TGTGCCTGGAGTGTAGGGCCCGATAGCGGGAGTTACGAGCAGTACTTC
TRBD2,few,TRBJ2-1,TRBV12-5,CASGLSGTSEIYNEQFF,TGTGCTAGTGGTTTGTCTGGGACTAGCGAGATCTACAATGAGCAGTTCTTC
TRBD2,NA,TRBJ2-5,TRBV7-2,CASSLSGLAGGFGTQYF,TGTGCCAGCAGCTTATCAGGACTAGCGGGAGGGTTTGGGACCCAGTACTTC
TRBD1,few,TRBJ2-7,TRBV6-6,CASSYGTGSEQYF,TGTGCCAGCAGTTACGGGACAGGGTCTGAGCAGTACTTC
NA,NA,TRBJ2-3,TRBV28,CASSLPQTDTQYF,TGTGCCAGCAGTTTACCCCAGACAGATACGCAGTATTTT
TRBD1,NA,TRBJ1-2,TRBV9,CASSAGTGDRYTF,TGTGCCAGCAGCGCCGGGACAGGGGATCGCTACACCTTC
TRBD1,few,TRBJ2-1,TRBV7-3,CASSLAGQGLNEQFF,TGTGCCAGCAGCTTGGCGGGACAGGGGTTGAATGAGCAGTTCTTC
TRBD2,NA,TRBJ2-1,TRBV5-1,CASSLASLAAPFF,TGCGCCAGCAGCTTGGCCTCGCTAGCGGCCCCTTTCTTC